This T cell receptor (beta chain) was captured by sequencing in a study of cytomegalovirus exposure and HLA in healthy donors. Study-wide points: About 87% or about 30% of the time was how often most TCR beta V segments were productive, according to an earlier analysis. Among donors in an Asian-associated ancestry cluster, a later analysis reportedly found fewer N-insertions than the roughly 700-donor mean.

Comments on this clone: Its cognate antigen is unknown.

The germline gives CDR1 ENHRY, CDR2 SYGVKD. The CDR3 is 13 residues long. V lost 5 bases to trimming and J lost 2 bases, with 7 bases between them. Primers for the PCR totalled 60 Vbeta and 13 Jbeta. Method: immunoSEQ multiplex PCR; TCRdb's copy keeps in-frame clones and lacks some. The sample lists about 150,000 clones, roughly 70% occurring once. The material sequenced was PBMCs. This rearrangement joins TRBV10-3 to TRBJ1-3; no clear D gene. The sequence was obtained from a man aged 50-59 years in good health and CMV-seropositive. CDR3 amino acids: CAISTAPGNTIYF. CDR3 bases: TGTGCCATCAGTACAGCCCCTGGAAACACCATATATTTT.